These 30 T cell receptor beta chains were all obtained from the same sample, sequenced in a study of cytomegalovirus exposure and HLA in healthy donors (dated by TCRdb to about 2017). The protocol used for the library was the immunoSEQ multiplex PCR assay. For the multiplex PCR, a mixture combining 60 forward primers for TCR Vbeta segments and 13 reverse primers for TCR Jbeta segments was used. Entries here come from immuneACCESS through TCRdb and include only in-frame sequences with V and J called. Some clones fail to appear in such tables; in the studies checked, an unresolved V gene covers under half of the shortfall, and the cause of the remainder is unknown. In this sample the table shows under 200,000 clones, roughly 80% of which occur a single time. Roughly 1.6% of the sample rests with the top ten. The material sequenced was PBMCs. The receptor set was obtained from a young woman in good health and CMV-seronegative.

The rearrangement uses TRBV28 and TRBJ1-2; 9 bases are shared with TRBD1. J lost 4 bases, V lost 1 base, and 10 bases had no gene match. The germline CDR1 and CDR2 sequences are MDHEN and SYDVKM. This CDR3 is built from 17 residues. DNA for the CDR3: TGTGCCAGCAGTTTATCGGGGGCGGGACAGGGAGTCTATGGCTACACCTTC. Protein: CASSLSGAGQGVYGYTF.

There are a few counts of this clone. This chain links TRBV2 with TRBJ2-7; 9 positions match TRBD1. Germline CDR1 and CDR2: SNHLY and FYNNEI. The V and J ends lost 10 bases and 2 bases, in that order; junction bases with no gene match: 9. CDR3 length equals 14 residues. CDR3 sequence (DNA): TGTGCCAAACTCGGACAGGGGTGGCCCTACGAGCAGTACGTC. It is translated as CAKLGQGWPYEQYV.

V is TRBV11-3 and J is TRBJ1-1; 7 bases are a match to TRBD1. Trimming at V came to 4 bases and at J to 11 bases, leaving 13 bases not matched to a gene. Germline V gene sequence: CDR1 SGHNT, CDR2 YENEEA. This CDR3 is 14 amino acids long. CDR3 sequence: CASSSPEKGARAFF. In DNA, the CDR3 is TGTGCCAGCAGCTCGCCTGAAAAGGGGGCCAGGGCTTTCTTT.

The chain links TRBV6-5 to TRBJ1-2; no clear D gene. The CDR3 sequence is 15 residues long. CDR1 is MNHEY, CDR2 SVGAGI, per germline. V dropped 0 bases and J dropped 0 bases, with 8 bases sitting between them. CDR3 sequence reads: CASSYSRAPNYGYTF. The CDR3 DNA reads TGTGCCAGCAGTTACTCGAGGGCTCCTAACTATGGCTACACCTTC.

This clone has only a few counts. The V gene is TRBV5-1, the J gene TRBJ2-5; TRBD2 might be the D (6 bases). The CDR3 length is 14 residues. Germline CDR1 SGHRS, CDR2 YFSETQ. Trimming removed 4 bases at V and 4 bases at J, with 14 bases between. CDR3: CASSPEGRAETQYF. Written as DNA, the CDR3 is TGCGCCAGCAGCCCGGAGGGGCGGGCAGAGACCCAGTACTTC.

For this clone: Sequence at one end of the junction differs from germline and may be a read error. The chain has TRBV6-5 and TRBJ2-7; the D gene is possibly TRBD1 (6 bases). CDR1 and CDR2 from the germline V gene are MNHEY and SVGAGI. The CDR3 covers 13 residues. CDR3 residues: CASTMRQAVIRSF. CDR3 DNA: TGTGCCAGCACCATGAGACAGGCCGTAATTCGATCCTTC.

This clone was detected only a few times. The chain recombines TRBV6-5 with TRBJ1-1; 8 positions agree with TRBD1. Germline V gene lookup returns CDR1 MNHEY and CDR2 SVGAGI. V shed 6 bases and J 4 bases; nucleotides not matched to a gene: 10. This CDR3 region has 15 residues. Here the CDR3 reads CASSPGQGVSTEAFF. In DNA form, the CDR3 reads TGTGCCAGCAGCCCCGGACAGGGAGTCTCCACTGAAGCTTTCTTT.

This clone was detected a few times. CDR3 in DNA: TGCAGCGCCAAGGGACAGGGGAACACTGAAGCTTTCTTT. Translation: CSAKGQGNTEAFF. The chain uses TRBV29-1 and TRBJ1-1, with TRBD1 identical over 9 bases. V shed 7 bases and J 1 base; nucleotides not matched to a gene: 4. This CDR3 contains 13 residues. CDR1 and CDR2 from the germline V gene are SQVTM and ANQGSEA.

This sequence joins TRBV6-1 and TRBJ2-5; a weak D match, TRBD2 (7 bases). Germline V CDR1 and CDR2: MNHNS, SASEGT. CDR3 length: 16 amino acids. V lost 4 bases and J 5 bases, leaving 20 bases between the germline ends. The CDR3: CASSGPLGGGGETQYF. As DNA, the CDR3 is TGTGCCAGCAGTGGACCCCTTGGGGGGGGCGGGGAGACCCAGTACTTC.

Only one count was recorded for this clone. This chain connects TRBV29-1 to TRBJ1-5; D unclear. V lost 4 bases, J lost 2 bases, and 9 bases lay in between. The CDR3 spans 13 residues. Per the germline V gene, CDR1 is SQVTM and CDR2 is ANQGSEA. The CDR3 nucleotides are TGCAGCGTTGTAACGACTGGCAATCAGCCCCAGCATTTT. It specifies CSVVTTGNQPQHF.

The rearrangement links TRBV7-2 to TRBJ2-3; 10 bases fit TRBD1. Germline V gives CDR1 SGHTA, CDR2 FQGNSA. The CDR3 runs 14 residues. J lost 6 bases, V lost 5 bases, and 5 bases had no gene match. In nucleotides, the CDR3 is TGTGCCAGCAGCCTTGGGACAGGGGTCGATACGCAGTATTTT. Translating it yields CASSLGTGVDTQYF.

This clone has only a few counts. CDR3 amino acids: CASSYELAGVNGYTF. CDR3 DNA sequence: TGTGCCAGCAGTTACGAACTAGCGGGGGTGAATGGCTACACCTTC. The V gene is TRBV6-5, the J gene TRBJ1-2; D perhaps matches TRBD1 (5 bases). CDR3 length: 15 amino acids. Looked up from germline, CDR1 is MNHEY and CDR2 is SVGAGI. V was clipped by 2 bases and J by 6 bases, with 16 bases between them.

The gene calls are TRBV10-1 and TRBJ1-6, with D possibly matching TRBD1 (5 bases). Trimming stripped 6 bases from V and 12 bases from J, with 15 bases between. The CDR3 spans 13 residues. From germline, CDR1 is WNHNN and CDR2 SYGVQD (reference sequence). CDR3 protein: CASSPSGGVPLHF. CDR3 nucleotides: TGCGCCAGCAGCCCATCCGGGGGAGTACCCCTCCACTTT.

This clone was recorded once. This chain connects TRBV30 to TRBJ2-1, with TRBD1 identical over 7 bases. Germline CDR1 GTSNPN, CDR2 SVGIG (reference sequence). CDR3 size: 16 residues. V lost 7 bases to trimming and J lost 7 bases; unmatched junction nucleotides: 19. The DNA for the CDR3 is TGTGCCTTCTCCGCGAGACAGGGATTAATCAAGAATGAGCAGTTCTTC. It yields the protein CAFSARQGLIKNEQFF. The complete variable domain, with remaining parts taken from reference TRBV30 and TRBJ2-1, reads SQTIHQWPATLVQPVGSPLSLECTVEGTSNPNLYWYRQAAGRGLQLLFYSVGIGQISSEVPQNLSASRPQDRQFILSSKKLLLSDSGFYLCAFSARQGLIKNEQFFGPGTRLTVL.

The V call is TRBV11-2, the J call TRBJ2-5; D is unclear. Germline V gene sequence: CDR1 SGHAT, CDR2 FQNNGV. The V end lost 5 bases, the J end lost 5 bases, and 6 bases lay between the germline ends. The CDR3 runs 11 residues. CDR3 amino acids: CASSPGETQYF. Here the CDR3 DNA reads TGTGCCAGCAGCCCCGGGGAGACCCAGTACTTC.

For this clone: The junction departs from germline at one end; a sequencing error may be responsible. The gene calls are TRBV6-6 and TRBJ2-1; D might be TRBD1 (6 bases). The CDR3 loop spans 12 amino acids. The germline V gene has CDR1 MNHNY and CDR2 SVGAGI (reference sequence). CDR3 bases: TGTGCCAGCAGTTACGCTCGTGGGGGCCTGCTCTTC. Translated: CASSYARGGLLF.

J is TRBJ2-7 and V is TRBV5-4; D may be TRBD2 (5 bases). The germline V gene has CDR1 SGHNT and CDR2 YYREEE (reference sequence). The V and J ends lost 4 bases and 0 bases respectively, with 14 bases between them. This CDR3 spans 15 amino acids. CDR3 DNA: TGTGCCAGCAGCGAGGACTCCCTTAGCTCCTACGAGCAGTACGTC. Translating gives CASSEDSLSSYEQYV.

The V gene is TRBV27, the J gene TRBJ1-1, with D tentatively TRBD1 (6 bases). Trimming left V 4 bases short and J 1 base short, with 7 bases between. The V gene's germline CDR1 is MNHEY and CDR2 SMNVEV (reference sequence). The CDR3 has 13 amino acids. Here the CDR3 reads CASSWGQNTEAFF. The CDR3 DNA follows: TGTGCCAGCAGTTGGGGACAGAACACTGAAGCTTTCTTT.

V usage is TRBV14 and J usage is TRBJ2-3, with 9 bases that match TRBD2. Germline V lookup: CDR1 SGHDN, CDR2 FVKESK. CDR3 length: 18 residues. After removal of 0 bases from V and 5 bases from J, the junction contained 12 bases not matched to a gene. CDR3 in amino acids: CASSQEGSGRTTRDTQYF. CDR3 nucleotides: TGTGCCAGCAGCCAAGAAGGAAGCGGGAGGACCACAAGAGATACGCAGTATTTT.

V gene TRBV28 combines with J gene TRBJ1-2; D is uncertain. Per germline, CDR1 MDHEN and CDR2 SYDVKM. CDR3 size: 15 residues. V was trimmed by 3 bases and J by 0 bases, leaving 11 bases between them. Here the CDR3 DNA reads TGTGCCAGCAGTTTGTGGGCAGAAGCTAACTATGGCTACACCTTC. Amino acids: CASSLWAEANYGYTF.

This clone has only one observation. In DNA, the CDR3 is TGTGCCAGCAGCCCCGAGGACAGCTTCTCTGGAAACACCATATATTTT. This gives the protein CASSPEDSFSGNTIYF. The chain carries TRBV7-6 and TRBJ1-3; perhaps TRBD1 as D (6 bases). The CDR3 consists of 16 residues. Trimming shortened V by 5 bases and J by 0 bases, and 14 bases separated the two germline ends. Germline V gene lookup returns CDR1 SGHVS and CDR2 FNYEAQ.

The CDR3 DNA sequence: TGCGCCAGCAGCATCGGGACATCCAACACCGGGGAGCTGTTTTTT. Protein: CASSIGTSNTGELFF. The chain uses TRBV5-1 and TRBJ2-2, with D possibly matching TRBD1 (6 bases). The V gene lost 4 bases and the J gene lost 2 bases, with 12 bases spanning the gap. The length of the CDR3 is 15 residues. Germline-derived CDR1 and CDR2 are SGHRS and YFSETQ.

The chain is built from TRBV19 and TRBJ1-1; tentatively, D is TRBD1 (5 bases). The CDR3 loop spans 12 amino acids. Per the germline V gene, CDR1 is LNHDA and CDR2 is SQIVND (reference sequence). V lost 6 bases, J lost 3 bases, and 8 bases lay in between. The CDR3 loop reads CASSPGHTEAFF. The CDR3 DNA follows: TGTGCCAGTAGCCCAGGGCACACTGAAGCTTTCTTT.

CDR3 protein: CASSWEVDTQYF. Here the CDR3 DNA reads TGTGCCAGCAGTTGGGAGGTCGATACGCAGTATTTT. J is TRBJ2-3 and V is TRBV28, with a tentative D call TRBD2 (6 bases). The germline V gene has CDR1 MDHEN and CDR2 SYDVKM. V lost 4 bases and J 6 bases, leaving 8 bases between the germline ends. The CDR3 consists of 12 residues.

J is TRBJ2-7 and V is TRBV7-9; 7 bases are shared with TRBD1. Germline V CDR1 and CDR2: SEHNR, FQNEAQ (reference sequence). The CDR3 runs to 15 residues. V trimming: 5 bases; J trimming: 3 bases; junction bases outside the gene matches: 10. The CDR3 region has the DNA TGTGCCAGCAGCCCAGATGACAGGGAAGTCTACGAGCAGTACTTC. This gives the protein CASSPDDREVYEQYF. The full variable domain, in which reference TRBV7-9 and TRBJ2-7 provide the parts outside the CDR3, is DTGVSQNPRHKITKRGQNVTFRCDPISEHNRLYWYRQTLGQGPEFLTYFQNEAQLEKSRLLSDRFSAERPKGSFSTLEIQRTEQGDSAMYLCASSPDDREVYEQYFGPGTRLTVT.

V gene TRBV10-1 combines with J gene TRBJ2-2, with 7 positions matching TRBD2. The ends lost 4 bases at V and 5 bases at J; junction bases unmatched: 4. This CDR3 region has 14 residues. Germline assignment: CDR1 WNHNN and CDR2 SYGVQD (reference sequence). CDR3 DNA: TGCGCCAGCAGTGGGACGGGAGGAACCGGGGAGCTGTTTTTT. Residues: CASSGTGGTGELFF.

J is TRBJ2-3 and V is TRBV10-3; no clear D gene. Germline lookup yields CDR1 ENHRY and CDR2 SYGVKD. V lost 5 bases and J lost 0, with 15 bases in between. The CDR3 is made up of 16 amino acids. In DNA form, the CDR3 reads TGTGCCATCAGTCAGAACCGGGTCTTTAGCACAGATACGCAGTATTTT. Protein sequence: CAISQNRVFSTDTQYF.

The chain has TRBV11-3 and TRBJ2-1; D is perhaps TRBD2 (6 bases). Germline CDR1 and CDR2: SGHNT and YENEEA. The CDR3 totals 14 residues. V was cut by 5 bases and J by 8 bases, with 16 bases left in between. The CDR3 loop reads CASSIPSSDHEQFF. DNA for the CDR3: TGTGCCAGCAGCATCCCATCTAGCGACCATGAGCAGTTCTTC.

In this sample, this clone turned up once. The CDR3 nucleotides are TGTGCCTGGAACCCCACCGGGGCTGGGGGCAATAAAGCTTTCTTT. The encoded protein is CAWNPTGAGGNKAFF. This rearrangement joins TRBV30 to TRBJ1-1; D is perhaps TRBD1 (6 bases). Trimming took off 4 bases at V and 9 bases at J, with 24 bases between the two ends. The CDR3 runs 15 residues. Germline-derived CDR1 and CDR2 are GTSNPN and SVGIG (reference sequence). Variable domain in full (rest from reference TRBV30 and TRBJ1-1): SQTIHQWPATLVQPVGSPLSLECTVEGTSNPNLYWYRQAAGRGLQLLFYSVGIGQISSEVPQNLSASRPQDRQFILSSKKLLLSDSGFYLCAWNPTGAGGNKAFFGQGTRLTVV.

The J gene is TRBJ1-2, the V gene TRBV30, with 9 bases lining up with TRBD1. This CDR3 has 16 residues. Germline V gene data show CDR1 as GTSNPN and CDR2 as SVGIG (reference sequence). Trimming at V came to 2 bases and at J to 0 bases, leaving 7 bases not matched to a gene. The CDR3 protein is CAWSRDRALPNYGYTF. Here the CDR3 DNA reads TGTGCCTGGAGTCGGGACAGGGCTCTACCTAACTATGGCTACACCTTC.